This T cell receptor beta chain is from a study of OX40 agonist ivuxolimab in advanced cancers. Study-wide points: Nonresponders included some who also had low normalized T-cell clonal expansion.

The data were produced by immunoSEQ multiplex PCR, yet TCRdb's version contains in-frame clones alone and is incomplete. The repertoire holds 82,000 or so clones, with more than 80% as singletons. As to this clone: Antigen specificity is unknown.

The germline V gene has CDR1 MNHEY and CDR2 SMNVEV (reference sequence). The CDR3 consists of 12 residues. The starting material was CD4+ or CD8+ T cells sorted from blood, obtained in a trial of the OX40 agonist ivuxolimab. V gene TRBV27 combines with J gene TRBJ2-5; D possibly uses TRBD1 or TRBD2 (5 bases each). Judging by the DNA end, TRBJ2-7 fits better; the J call may be wrong. The TCR sequence derives from an adult with an advanced solid tumor such as melanoma, head and neck, liver or kidney cancer. In nucleotides, the CDR3 is TGTGCCAGCAGTTTCATCGGGACCGAGCAGTACTTC. It specifies CASSFIGTEQYF.